This T cell receptor (beta chain) was retrieved from a study of T cell changes during pregnancy in multiple sclerosis. Produced via immunoSEQ multiplex PCR; TCRdb's table is partial and in-frame only. The sample has some 97,000 clones, roughly nine tenths seen once. This CDR3 has 12 residues. CDR1 SQVTM and CDR2 ANQGSEA come from the germline V gene. Germline trimming cut 6 bases from V and 11 bases from J; bases unmatched to any gene: 7. This TCR was sampled from a female donor with multiple sclerosis, enrolled in a pregnancy study. Source: peripheral blood, taken in the second trimester of pregnancy. The V and J genes are TRBV29-1 and TRBJ1-4; 9 bases are a match to TRBD1. The chain's CDR3 is CSVGQGAGKLFF. As DNA, the CDR3 is TGCAGCGTGGGACAGGGTGCAGGCAAACTGTTTTTT.